This T cell receptor (beta chain) was captured in a study of T cell changes during pregnancy in multiple sclerosis. After removal of 0 bases from V and 2 bases from J, the junction contained 4 bases not matched to a gene. This CDR3 region has 16 residues. CDR1 is SGDLS and CDR2 is YYNGEE in the germline V gene. Produced via immunoSEQ multiplex PCR; TCRdb's table is partial and in-frame only. The sample records under 70,000 clones, around nine tenths being singletons. The rearrangement joins TRBV9 to TRBJ2-5, with 10 nucleotides matching TRBD2. The input for sequencing was CD4+ T cells from peripheral blood mononuclear cells, taken after pregnancy. The TCR sequence derives from a female donor with multiple sclerosis, enrolled in a pregnancy study. CDR3 amino acids: CASSVVAGGLQETQYF. Here the CDR3 DNA reads TGTGCCAGCAGCGTAGTAGCGGGGGGCCTTCAAGAGACCCAGTACTTC.